This note documents a single T cell receptor beta chain sequence. These data come from a study of T cells in Graves' hyperthyroidism and ophthalmopathy. TCR beta CDR3 regions were amplified from RNA. HTBI primers drove first-round RT-PCR of the TCR CDR3. TCRdb redid the calling of the multiplex PCR reads with MiXCR, one entry per CDR3 protein. Among 450,000 to 700,000 distinct CDR3 sequences listed, around 42% were seen once. Germline CDR1 DFQATT, CDR2 SNEGSKA (reference sequence). This CDR3 has 15 residues. Unmatched junction bases numbered 16, after V lost 5 bases and J lost 11 bases. The material sequenced was peripheral blood or thyroid tissue (not recorded which). This receptor was taken from a woman under 30 with Graves' hyperthyroidism. This chain uses TRBV20-1 with TRBJ1-5; TRBD1 agrees at 9 bases. DNA of the CDR3: TGCAGTGCTCGGATCCAACAGGGGGCGCGGGAGACCCAGCATTTT. This sequence encodes CSARIQQGARETQHF.